This entry features one T cell receptor (beta chain) sequence. What it binds is not known. The entry originates in a study of cytomegalovirus exposure and HLA in healthy donors. Study results and limitations: Prior analysis indicated that the majority of TCR beta V segments exhibited productivity approximately 87% or approximately 30% of the time. Clonal expansion, a later analysis showed, was greater in HLA-associated TCR beta chains than in equally common others.

Germline assignment: CDR1 PRHDT and CDR2 FYEKMQ (reference sequence). This CDR3 is built from 17 residues. V lost 1 base and J lost 1; bases outside the gene matches: 4. 13 Jbeta primers and 60 Vbeta primers were used for the PCR. Sequencing used immunoSEQ multiplex PCR; TCRdb keeps in-frame clones, though not all of them. Of some 170,000 clones listed, 9.5% are singletons. The sequenced material came from PBMCs. The chain joins TRBV13 to TRBJ2-7, with TRBD2 matching 13 bases. This sequence originates from a woman between 25 and 40 years old in good health and CMV-seropositive. CDR3 in amino acids: CASSLEGLAGVSYEQYF. The CDR3 region has the DNA TGTGCCAGCAGCTTAGAAGGACTAGCGGGAGTGTCCTACGAGCAGTACTTC.